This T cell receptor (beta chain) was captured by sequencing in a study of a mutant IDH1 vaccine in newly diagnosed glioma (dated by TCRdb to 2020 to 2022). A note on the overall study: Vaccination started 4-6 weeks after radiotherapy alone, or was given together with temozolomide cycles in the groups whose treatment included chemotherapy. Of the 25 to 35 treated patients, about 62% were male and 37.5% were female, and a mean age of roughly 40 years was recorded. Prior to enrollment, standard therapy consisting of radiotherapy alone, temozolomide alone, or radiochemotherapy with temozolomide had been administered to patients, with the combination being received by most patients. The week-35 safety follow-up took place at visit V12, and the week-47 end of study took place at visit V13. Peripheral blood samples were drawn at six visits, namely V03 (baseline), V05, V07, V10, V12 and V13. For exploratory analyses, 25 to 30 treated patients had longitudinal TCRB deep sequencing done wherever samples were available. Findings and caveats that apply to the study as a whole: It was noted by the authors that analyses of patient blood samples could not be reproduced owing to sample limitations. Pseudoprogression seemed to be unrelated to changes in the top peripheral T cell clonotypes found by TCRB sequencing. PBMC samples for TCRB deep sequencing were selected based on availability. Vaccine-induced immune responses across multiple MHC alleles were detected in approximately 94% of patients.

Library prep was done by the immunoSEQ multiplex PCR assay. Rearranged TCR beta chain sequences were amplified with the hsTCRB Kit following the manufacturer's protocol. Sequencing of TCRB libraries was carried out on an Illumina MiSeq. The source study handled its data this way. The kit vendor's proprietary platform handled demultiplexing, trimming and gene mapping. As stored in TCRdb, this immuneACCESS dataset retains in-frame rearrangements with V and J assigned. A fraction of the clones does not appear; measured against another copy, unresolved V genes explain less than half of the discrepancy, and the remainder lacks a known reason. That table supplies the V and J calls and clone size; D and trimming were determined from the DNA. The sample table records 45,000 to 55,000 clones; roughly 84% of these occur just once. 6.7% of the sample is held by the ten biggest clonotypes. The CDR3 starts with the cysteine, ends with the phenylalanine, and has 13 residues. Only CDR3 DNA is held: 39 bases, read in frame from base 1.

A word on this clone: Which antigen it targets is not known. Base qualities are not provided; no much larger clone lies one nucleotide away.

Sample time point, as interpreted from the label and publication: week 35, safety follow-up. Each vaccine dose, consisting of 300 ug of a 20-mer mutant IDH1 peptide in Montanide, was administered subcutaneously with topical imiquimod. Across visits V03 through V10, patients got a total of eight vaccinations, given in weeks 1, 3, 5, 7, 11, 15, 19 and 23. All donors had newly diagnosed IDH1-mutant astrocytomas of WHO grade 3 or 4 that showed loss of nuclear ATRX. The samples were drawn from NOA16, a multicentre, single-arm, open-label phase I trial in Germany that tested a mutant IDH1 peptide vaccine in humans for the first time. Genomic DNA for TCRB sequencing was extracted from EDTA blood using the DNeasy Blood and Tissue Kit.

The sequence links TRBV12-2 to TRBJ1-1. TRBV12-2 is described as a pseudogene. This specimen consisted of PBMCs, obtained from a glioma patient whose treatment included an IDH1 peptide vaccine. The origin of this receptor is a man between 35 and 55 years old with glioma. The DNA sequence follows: TGTGCAAGTCGTCGGGAGATGAACACTGAAGCTTTCTTT. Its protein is CASRREMNTEAFF.